Listed below are T cell receptor beta chains from one sample, sequenced in a study of cytomegalovirus exposure and HLA in healthy donors. The repertoire was sequenced with immunoSEQ multiplex PCR; TCRdb's copy has only in-frame clones and lacks some. Counted here are 100,000 or so clones, under 85% occurring once; the ten biggest clones make up 1% to 1.5%. The sequenced sample was PBMCs. The receptors here all came from a man aged 35-49 years in good health and CMV-seronegative. CDR3s leave out the opening cysteine and the closing phenylalanine or tryptophan. The size field is filled for only some rows; it gives once, few, many or a size class.

CDR3aa	v_gene	abundance
ASSSWTGRYEQY	TRBV7-9	NA
ASRRAGTQESQY	TRBV6-5	NA
GRRGGEKLF	TRBV20-1	NA
ASSLDIGGSGYGYT	TRBV5-1	NA
ASSRLSGELF	TRBV14	few
ASSSPGQGAYEQY	TRBV7-2	NA
ASSKLRGDYNEQF	TRBV5-1	NA
ASRNDAGPQKY	TRBV6-4	NA
ASNGGLAAYEQY	TRBV7-2	once
ASKDYTTRREQY	TRBV6-1	NA
ASSPIPGTGYGGYT	TRBV28	NA
ASVDRGPGNTIY	TRBV13	NA
ASSGGDGYTGELF	TRBV25-1	NA
ASSQEGRGRGTEAF	TRBV5-4	NA
ASSFNLQEKLF	TRBV27	NA
ASSPADNQPQH	TRBV18	NA
ASSQKPNEKLF	TRBV4-1	few
ASSSGTGDSYEQY	TRBV5-1	NA
ASSASGTGTQY	TRBV7-9	few
ASSLDPGGSYEQY	TRBV11-2	NA
AISEGQGRREQY	TRBV10-3	NA
ASSADRGSYNEQF	TRBV6-5	NA
ASRLETGLAGLGGELF	TRBV27	NA
ASSGTTASYEQY	TRBV7-8	NA
ASSLVAGIYNEQF	TRBV5-1	NA
ASSAGSRLFSDTQY	TRBV5-5	NA
ASIELASYNEQF	TRBV2	NA
ASSYTTGTGGETQY	TRBV6-5	NA
ASSPGLDQETQY	TRBV11-2	NA
ASSLTTGDYGYT	TRBV7-6	NA
ASSLGFGYEQY	TRBV27	NA
ASSQDGGSFTDTQY	TRBV4-3	NA
ASSPRGREGNEQF	TRBV12-1	NA
ASSLGGTGPYEQY	TRBV5-4	NA
ASSLTSSYEQY	TRBV27	NA
ASSESNQGFTNYGYT	TRBV28	NA
ASSLGGLAFQETQY	TRBV7-2	NA
ASSVSPGATEAF	TRBV6-4	NA
ASSSGLRVLGDTQY	TRBV11-3	NA
ASSTQPGVGEAF	TRBV19	NA
ASSLQGAENIQY	TRBV18	NA
ACIPIAEAQY	TRBV30	few
ASSLGSSYEQY	TRBV5-4	few
ASSQDRGMGETQY	TRBV4-1	NA
ASSFVGTLNTEAF	TRBV5-4	many
ASSQWDREDYGYT	TRBV4-3	NA
ASSESSGTYNEQF	TRBV25-1	few
ASSAGTSGNTGELF	TRBV5-4	few
SAITNYGYT	TRBV20-1	NA
SVAGDGNQPQH	TRBV29-1	NA
ASSQFGQVNQPQH	TRBV16	NA
ATSRDREGSYEQY	TRBV15	NA
SGGTGRPEAF	TRBV29-1	NA
ASSAPGTANTEAF	TRBV7-9	few